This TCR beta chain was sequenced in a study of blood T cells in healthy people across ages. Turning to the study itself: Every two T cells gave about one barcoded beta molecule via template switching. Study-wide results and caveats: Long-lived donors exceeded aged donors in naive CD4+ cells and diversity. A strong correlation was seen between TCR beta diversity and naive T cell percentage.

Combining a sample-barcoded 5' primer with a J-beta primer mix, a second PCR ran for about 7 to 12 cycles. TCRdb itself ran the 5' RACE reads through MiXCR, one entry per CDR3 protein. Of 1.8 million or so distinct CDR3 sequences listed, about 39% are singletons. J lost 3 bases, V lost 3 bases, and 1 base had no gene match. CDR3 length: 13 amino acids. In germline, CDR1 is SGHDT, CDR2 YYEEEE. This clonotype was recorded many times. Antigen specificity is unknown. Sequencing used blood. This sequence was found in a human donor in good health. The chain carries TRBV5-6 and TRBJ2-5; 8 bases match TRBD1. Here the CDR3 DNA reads TGTGCCAGCAGCTCGGACAGGGAAGAGACCCAGTACTTC. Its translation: CASSSDREETQYF.